This TCR beta chain was sequenced in a study of cytotoxic CD8 clonotypes in ibrutinib-treated CLL. Study-level results: The clonality went up when patients responded to ibrutinib and dropped back toward baseline at progression.

Note on this clone: What it recognizes is unknown.

J gave up 5 bases and V 6 bases, and 13 bases lay outside the gene matches. The CDR3 has 19 amino acids. Germline V gives CDR1 SGHRS, CDR2 YFSETQ. TCRdb's copy holds only in-frame clones and misses some; the assay was immunoSEQ multiplex PCR. The data contain about 80,000 clones, around 79% of them singletons. This sequence originates from a human donor with chronic lymphocytic leukemia. Sequenced material: PBMCs, taken after 12 months of ibrutinib treatment. V usage is TRBV5-1 and J usage is TRBJ2-2; 16 bases match TRBD2. CDR3 in amino acids: CASTPSGTSGGASTGELFF. Here the CDR3 DNA reads TGCGCCAGCACCCCCTCGGGGACTAGCGGGGGGGCCTCGACCGGGGAGCTGTTTTTT.